This passage covers 2 T cell receptor beta chains from one sample sequenced in a study of blood T cell repertoires in COVID-19. Using immunoSEQ multiplex PCR, the repertoire was profiled, and TCRdb retains in-frame clones only, with some absent. The sample has 200,000 to 250,000 clones; 86% are singletons. Sequencing was performed on PBMCs or T cells enriched from blood (not recorded which). All receptors come from a woman in her forties or fifties in a cohort exposed to, infected with or recovered from COVID-19 (not recorded which).

This chain connects TRBV4-2 to TRBJ2-1, with TRBD2 matching 10 bases. With V trimmed by 3 bases and J by 4 bases, 9 bases remained unmatched. The germline CDR1 and CDR2 sequences are LGHNA and YNFKEQ. The CDR3 is made up of 17 amino acids. CDR3 in DNA: TGTGCCAGCAGCCACACCAGCGGACTAGCGGTTTACAATGAGCAGTTCTTC. Its protein product is CASSHTSGLAVYNEQFF.

This clone was observed once. V and J are TRBV10-1 and TRBJ2-2; TRBD2 might be the D (5 bases). The CDR3 spans 16 residues. Germline V gene data show CDR1 as WNHNN and CDR2 as SYGVQD (reference sequence). Trimming removed 0 bases at V and 0 bases at J, with 8 bases between. For the CDR3, the DNA is TGCGCCAGCAGTGAGTCGAGGGCGGCGAACACCGGGGAGCTGTTTTTT. Translating it yields CASSESRAANTGELFF.